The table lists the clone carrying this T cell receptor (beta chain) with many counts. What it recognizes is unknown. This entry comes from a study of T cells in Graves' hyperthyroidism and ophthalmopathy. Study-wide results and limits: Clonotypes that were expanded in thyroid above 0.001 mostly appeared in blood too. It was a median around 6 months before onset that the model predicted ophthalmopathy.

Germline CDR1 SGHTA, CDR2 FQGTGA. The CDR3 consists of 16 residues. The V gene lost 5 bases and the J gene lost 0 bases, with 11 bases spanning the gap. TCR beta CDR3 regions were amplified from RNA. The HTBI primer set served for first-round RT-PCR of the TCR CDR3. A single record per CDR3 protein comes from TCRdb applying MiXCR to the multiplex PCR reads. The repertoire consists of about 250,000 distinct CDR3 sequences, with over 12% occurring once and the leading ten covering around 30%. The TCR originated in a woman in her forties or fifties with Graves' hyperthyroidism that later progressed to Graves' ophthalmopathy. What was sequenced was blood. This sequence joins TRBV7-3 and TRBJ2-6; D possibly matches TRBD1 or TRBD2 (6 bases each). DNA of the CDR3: TGTGCCAGCAGCCCGGAGGGACACTCTGGGGCCAACGTCCTGACTTTC. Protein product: CASSPEGHSGANVLTF.